The 15 T cell receptor beta chains below come from one sample, sequenced in a study of blood T cell repertoires in COVID-19. Clones were sequenced by immunoSEQ multiplex PCR, and TCRdb holds only the in-frame ones, with some missing. The sample gives 90,000 to 100,000 clones, 65% to 90% of which show up once; approximately 25% is in the top ten. What was sequenced was peripheral blood. The source is a man aged 55 to 70 with acute or convalescent COVID-19.

CDR3 coding DNA: TGTGCCAGCAGCCAGGGACTAGCGGGGGGCGAGCAGTACTTC. Protein: CASSQGLAGGEQYF. The rearrangement links TRBV11-1 to TRBJ2-7; 15 bases match TRBD2. V dropped 5 bases and J dropped 6; count of bases not matched to a gene: 2. The CDR3 sequence is 14 residues long. Germline V CDR1 and CDR2: SGHAT, FQDESV (reference sequence).

The chain has TRBV9 and TRBJ1-3; D gene ambiguous. The germline V gene has CDR1 SGDLS and CDR2 YYNGEE. The V and J ends lost 2 bases and 4 bases respectively, with 10 bases between them. CDR3 size: 14 residues. CDR3 in amino acids: CASSVGRPGNTIYF. Written as DNA, the CDR3 is TGTGCCAGCAGCGTCGGGAGGCCGGGAAACACCATATATTTT.

J is TRBJ1-4 and V is TRBV4-2, with D tentatively TRBD1 (5 bases). The CDR3 length is 17 residues. The germline V gene has CDR1 LGHNA and CDR2 YNFKEQ. The V end was cut by 0 bases, the J end by 2 bases, with 13 bases between. CDR3: CASSQDPGVTTNEKLFF. CDR3 bases: TGTGCCAGCAGCCAAGACCCGGGGGTGACGACTAATGAAAAACTGTTTTTT.

In DNA form, the CDR3 reads TGTGCCAGCAGCGCTGATTCGGGAGGAAATGAGCAGTTCTTC. Its translation is CASSADSGGNEQFF. The V gene is TRBV7-2, the J gene TRBJ2-1, with TRBD2 matching over 7 bases. CDR1 is SGHTA and CDR2 is FQGNSA in the germline V gene. This CDR3 has 14 residues. V was pared by 5 bases and J by 7 bases, with 8 bases of the junction left unmatched.

The J gene is TRBJ1-1, the V gene TRBV4-3; 8 positions match TRBD1. J gave up 3 bases and V 2 bases, and 2 bases lay outside the gene matches. Germline CDR1 LGHNA, CDR2 YSLEER. CDR3 length: 14 amino acids. In DNA, the CDR3 is TGCGCCAGCAGCCAAAACAGGGGGTACACTGAAGCTTTCTTT. Residues: CASSQNRGYTEAFF.

The chain is built from TRBV7-9 and TRBJ1-6; 9 bases are shared with TRBD1. The V gene end was trimmed by 5 bases and the J gene end by 9 bases; junction bases not matched to a gene: 11. There are 16 residues in the CDR3. CDR1 is SEHNR and CDR2 is FQNEAQ in the germline V gene (reference sequence). CDR3 region: CASSTYSGQGRSPLHF. For the CDR3, the DNA is TGTGCCAGCAGCACGTACAGTGGACAGGGGCGTTCACCCCTCCACTTT.

The rearrangement joins TRBV6-5 to TRBJ2-1, with a weak D call TRBD1 (6 bases). Trimming left V 6 bases short and J 1 base short, with 13 bases between. The CDR3 sequence is 15 residues long. The germline V gene encodes CDR1 MNHEY and CDR2 SVGAGI. The CDR3 nucleotides are TGTGCCAGCAGCACAGGGTATCGATCCTACAATGAGCAGTTCTTC. Translated, it gives CASSTGYRSYNEQFF.

The genes are TRBV5-6 and TRBJ2-7; 11 bases line up with TRBD1. The germline gives CDR1 SGHDT, CDR2 YYEEEE. This CDR3 is 14 amino acids long. Trimming took 2 bases from V and 5 from J; bases not matched to a gene: 3. Here the CDR3 reads CASSFVDRGHEQYF. As DNA, the CDR3 is TGTGCCAGCAGCTTCGTGGACAGGGGGCACGAGCAGTACTTC.

The chain uses TRBV3-1 (or the pseudogene TRBV3-2) and TRBJ2-7; TRBD1 aligns across 8 bases. Germline assignment: CDR1 LGHDT and CDR2 YNNKEL (reference sequence). V gave up 4 bases and J gave up 2 bases; unmatched junction bases: 7. CDR3 size: 15 residues. CDR3 bases: TGTGCCAGCAGCCCCCGGGACAGGCTCACCTACGAGCAGTACTTC. Protein: CASSPRDRLTYEQYF.

This rearrangement joins TRBV21-1 to TRBJ1-3; the DNA was not used to check the table's D call, TRBD1. TRBV21-1 is a pseudogene segment. The CDR3 length is 16 residues. The CDR3 region is CASSKGAVTSGNTIYF. CDR3 DNA sequence: TGTGCCAGCAGCAAGGGGGCAGTGACCTCTGGAAACACCATATATTTT.

V usage is TRBV2 and J usage is TRBJ1-5; the D is unclear. Germline-derived CDR1 and CDR2 are SNHLY and FYNNEI. The V and J ends lost 7 bases and 4 bases respectively, with 8 bases between them. CDR3 length equals 12 residues. CDR3 amino acids: CASNRRNQPQHF. The DNA for the CDR3 is TGTGCCAGCAATCGTCGGAATCAGCCCCAGCATTTT. Looking up the rest from reference TRBV2 and TRBJ1-5 gives the full variable domain: EPEVTQTPSHQVTQMGQEVILRCVPISNHLYFYWYRQILGQKVEFLVSFYNNEISEKSEIFDDQFSVERPDGSNFTLKIRSTKLEDSAMYFCASNRRNQPQHFGDGTRLSIL.

V gene TRBV13 combines with J gene TRBJ2-1, with a weak D call TRBD1 (5 bases). From germline, CDR1 is PRHDT and CDR2 FYEKMQ (reference sequence). The germline V and J ends were trimmed by 6 bases and 12 bases, with 12 bases remaining between them. The CDR3 totals 11 residues. CDR3 amino acids: CASRRTNGQFF. The CDR3 nucleotides read TGTGCCAGCAGACGGACAAACGGGCAGTTCTTC.

This sequence joins TRBV4-1 and TRBJ1-1; D gene uncertain. Germline values: CDR1 MGHRA, CDR2 YSYEKL. With 0 bases removed from V and 7 bases from J, the gap between germline ends came to 12 bases. The CDR3 has 14 amino acids. The CDR3: CASSQDRMAGEAFF. DNA for the CDR3: TGCGCCAGCAGCCAAGATAGGATGGCAGGTGAAGCTTTCTTT.

The gene calls are TRBV5-1 and TRBJ1-3; tentatively, D is TRBD1 (5 bases). This CDR3 is 15 amino acids long. Trimming took 0 bases from V and 0 from J, leaving 7 bases between them. The germline V gene has CDR1 SGHRS and CDR2 YFSETQ. The CDR3 protein is CASSLEGNSGNTIYF. For the CDR3, the DNA is TGCGCCAGCAGCTTGGAGGGGAACTCTGGAAACACCATATATTTT.

The chain employs TRBV2 and TRBJ2-5, with D possibly being TRBD1 (5 bases). V was shortened by 7 bases and J by 1 base, with 16 bases between the two germline ends. The CDR3 is 15 residues long. Germline CDR1 is SNHLY and CDR2 is FYNNEI. The CDR3 loop reads CASTGARKLQETQYF. The DNA of the CDR3 is TGTGCCAGCACTGGGGCACGAAAGCTCCAAGAGACCCAGTACTTC.